Below, 9 T cell receptor beta chains from the same sample are listed, as sequenced in a study of T cells after yellow fever vaccination. TCRdb reanalysed the 5' RACE reads using MiXCR and keeps one entry per CDR3 protein. The table lists fewer than 500,000 distinct CDR3 sequences, 15% to 20% of them singletons. Material: PBMCs, obtained before the yellow fever booster vaccination. The receptor set was obtained from a man younger than 35 who received the YFV17D yellow fever vaccine.

Remarks on this clonotype: At one boundary the junction diverges from the germline segment, which might be a read error. The V gene is TRBV12-3 or TRBV12-4, the J gene TRBJ1-6; TRBD1 agrees at 7 bases. CDR3 size: 14 residues. The DNA for the CDR3 is TGTGCCATCAGTCGGGACAGCGGGTATAGAACCCTCCACTTT. It is translated as CAISRDSGYRTLHF.

This rearrangement joins TRBV6-5 to TRBJ1-6; 9 bases are shared with TRBD1. The V and J ends lost 6 bases and 9 bases, in that order; junction bases with no gene match: 6. Germline V gene data show CDR1 as MNHEY and CDR2 as SVGAGI. The CDR3 totals 14 residues. The CDR3 bases are TGTGCCAGCAGACCGGACAGGGGAGGTTCACCCCTCCACTTT. This encodes CASRPDRGGSPLHF.

The chain carries TRBV20-1 and TRBJ1-2; D is unresolved. Deletions cut 3 bases from V and 2 bases from J, with 16 bases between. CDR3 length: 15 amino acids. Looked up from germline, CDR1 is DFQATT and CDR2 is SNEGSKA (reference sequence). The CDR3 DNA reads TGCAGTGCTAGCATACGAGGCAGGCTAAACTATGGCTACACCTTC. Its translation: CSASIRGRLNYGYTF.

This sequence joins TRBV4-3 and TRBJ2-1; D perhaps matches TRBD1 (6 bases). The germline gives CDR1 LGHNA, CDR2 YSLEER. The CDR3 extends over 12 amino acids. V lost 0 bases and J lost 16, with 13 bases in between. The CDR3 sequence: CASSQDSQGQFF. CDR3 nucleotides: TGCGCCAGCAGCCAAGATTCCCAGGGGCAATTCTTC.

The sample holds many counts of this clonotype. The V call is TRBV5-1, the J call TRBJ2-5; weak D call: TRBD2 (7 bases). The germline CDR1 and CDR2 sequences are SGHRS and YFSETQ. V was pared by 4 bases and J by 5 bases, with 15 bases between. The CDR3 has 14 amino acids. This CDR3 reads CASSVGGGEETQYF. The CDR3 nucleotides are TGCGCCAGCAGCGTTGGCGGGGGCGAGGAGACCCAGTACTTC.

The chain couples TRBV7-9 to TRBJ2-5, with D possibly being TRBD2 (5 bases). CDR3 length equals 14 residues. CDR1 and CDR2 (germline): SEHNR, FQNEAQ (reference sequence). Trimming stripped 8 bases from V and 0 bases from J, with 13 bases between. CDR3 coding DNA: TGTGCCAGCCCCCCGTTGGGAGACCAAGAGACCCAGTACTTC. As protein: CASPPLGDQETQYF.

Only a few counts were recorded for this clonotype. The chain joins TRBV4-3 to TRBJ1-2; D gene uncertain. The germline CDR1 and CDR2 sequences are LGHNA and YSLEER. The length of the CDR3 is 15 residues. Trimming pared 1 base from V and 6 bases from J, leaving 15 bases between. The CDR3 sequence is CASSQAAGQRDGYTF. CDR3 nucleotides: TGCGCCAGCAGCCAAGCTGCCGGTCAGAGGGATGGCTACACCTTC.

The V call is TRBV12-3 or TRBV12-4, the J call TRBJ2-5; D gene unclear. This CDR3 is built from 14 residues. Trimming left V 2 bases short and J 3 bases short, with 10 bases between. The CDR3 is CASSLLDRKETQYF. CDR3 DNA: TGTGCCAGCAGTTTATTGGACCGAAAAGAGACCCAGTACTTC.

This clonotype was seen a handful of times. This chain uses TRBV20-1 with TRBJ2-2; D perhaps matches TRBD1 (6 bases). CDR1 DFQATT and CDR2 SNEGSKA come from the germline V gene (reference sequence). V shed 0 bases and J shed 2 bases, with 10 bases lying between them. This CDR3 comprises 15 residues. CDR3 in amino acids: CSARDQGLNTGELFF. Written as DNA, the CDR3 is TGCAGTGCTAGAGATCAGGGGCTAAACACCGGGGAGCTGTTTTTT.